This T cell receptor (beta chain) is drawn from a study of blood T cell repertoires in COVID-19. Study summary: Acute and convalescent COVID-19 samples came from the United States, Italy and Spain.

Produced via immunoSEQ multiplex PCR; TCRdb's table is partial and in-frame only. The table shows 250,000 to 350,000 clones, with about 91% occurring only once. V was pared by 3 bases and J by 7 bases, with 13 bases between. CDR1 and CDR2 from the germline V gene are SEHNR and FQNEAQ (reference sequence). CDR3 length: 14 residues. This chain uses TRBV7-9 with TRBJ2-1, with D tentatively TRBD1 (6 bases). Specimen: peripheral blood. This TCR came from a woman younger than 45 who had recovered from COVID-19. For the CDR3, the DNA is TGTGCCAGCAGCTTTCAACAGGGTAAGAATGAGCAGTTCTTC. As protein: CASSFQQGKNEQFF.